One and the same sample provided the 30 T cell receptor beta chains below, sequenced in a study of T cell repertoires in cytomegalovirus infection. MiXCR, run by TCRdb on the reads, gives a single entry per CDR3 protein. In the table there are a few hundred thousand distinct CDR3 sequences, under 20% of which are singletons. The sequenced material came from PBMCs. These receptors were obtained from a human donor in good health (CMV status not recorded). Some clones in this sample may be carry-over from other donors' samples.

This sequence joins TRBV29-1 and TRBJ2-2; D gene ambiguous. CDR1 is SQVTM, CDR2 ANQGSEA, per germline. Trimming left V 7 bases short and J 0 bases short, with 9 bases between. CDR3 length: 13 residues. This chain's CDR3 is CSACRANTGELFF. CDR3 in DNA: TGCAGCGCTTGCAGAGCGAACACCGGGGAGCTGTTTTTT.

The V and J genes are TRBV19 and TRBJ2-6; TRBD1 matches 9 bases. Germline V gives CDR1 LNHDA, CDR2 SQIVND (reference sequence). With 7 bases clipped from V and 6 bases from J, the junction kept 10 bases outside the gene matches. The CDR3 runs to 16 residues. CDR3 loop: CASTDRGPTVANVLTF. The CDR3 nucleotides are TGTGCCAGTACGGACAGGGGACCAACTGTGGCCAACGTCCTGACTTTC.

This clonotype was detected a few times. The J gene is TRBJ2-7, the V gene TRBV14; TRBD2 matches 12 bases. This CDR3 has 15 residues. Germline lookup yields CDR1 SGHDN and CDR2 FVKESK. Unmatched junction bases numbered 4, after V lost 1 base and J lost 6 bases. In nucleotides, the CDR3 is TGTGCCAGCAGCCAAGCGGCTAGCGGGGGGGTCGAGCAGTACTTC. Translated: CASSQAASGGVEQYF.

This chain joins TRBV19 and TRBJ2-3; 7 bases agree with TRBD1. The CDR3 spans 13 residues. J gave up 4 bases and V 2 bases, and 0 bases lay outside the gene matches. CDR1 and CDR2 (germline): LNHDA, SQIVND (reference sequence). The DNA for the CDR3 is TGTGCCAGTAGTATACAGGGGGCAGATACGCAGTATTTT. Residues: CASSIQGADTQYF.

This clonotype was found a few times. The rearrangement joins TRBV15 to TRBJ1-3, with 8 positions matching TRBD1. Trimming took 0 bases from V and 4 from J; bases not matched to a gene: 5. Germline assignment: CDR1 LNHNV and CDR2 YYDKDF (reference sequence). CDR3 length equals 16 residues. CDR3 sequence reads: CATSRDGQGRGNTIYF. In DNA, the CDR3 is TGTGCCACCAGCAGAGACGGACAGGGTAGAGGAAACACCATATATTTT. Full variable domain (remainder filled in from reference TRBV15 and TRBJ1-3): DAMVIQNPRYQVTQFGKPVTLSCSQTLNHNVMYWYQQKSSQAPKLLFHYYDKDFNNEADTPDNFQSRRPNTSFCFLDIRSPGLGDTAMYLCATSRDGQGRGNTIYFGEGSWLTVV.

The V gene is TRBV20-1, the J gene TRBJ1-5, with 8 bases aligning to TRBD1. The CDR3 loop spans 16 amino acids. Germline CDR1 and CDR2: DFQATT and SNEGSKA (reference sequence). The trim removed 3 bases at V and 2 bases at J, leaving 9 bases unmatched. CDR3 sequence (DNA): TGCAGTGCTAGGGCCCCAGGGGGCGAAGGCAATCAGCCCCAGCATTTT. Residues: CSARAPGGEGNQPQHF.

This clonotype was detected only a few times. This chain links TRBV20-1 with TRBJ2-2; 8 positions match TRBD2. This CDR3 is 16 amino acids long. Germline assignment: CDR1 DFQATT and CDR2 SNEGSKA (reference sequence). Unmatched junction bases numbered 8, after V lost 5 bases and J lost 0 bases. CDR3 in amino acids: CSAPSLRGANTGELFF. The DNA for the CDR3 is TGCAGTGCTCCCTCCCTGCGGGGGGCGAACACCGGGGAGCTGTTTTTT.

This clonotype was found a few times. The chain recombines TRBV5-1 with TRBJ2-1, with D unclear. Germline V gene sequence: CDR1 SGHRS, CDR2 YFSETQ. There are 15 residues in the CDR3. Deletions cut 4 bases from V and 5 bases from J, with 16 bases between. CDR3 bases: TGCGCCAGCAGCATCGGTTTTGGAGCTGACAATGAGCAGTTCTTC. Translation: CASSIGFGADNEQFF.

This chain links TRBV11-2 with TRBJ2-1, with unresolved D. V was shortened by 7 bases and J by 6 bases, with 13 bases between the two germline ends. CDR1 and CDR2 (germline): SGHAT, FQNNGV. The CDR3 spans 13 residues. The CDR3 region is CASTPTGSNEQFF. CDR3 sequence (DNA): TGTGCCAGCACCCCAACCGGATCCAATGAGCAGTTCTTC.

This clonotype was seen more than once but under ten times. This sequence joins TRBV6-5 and TRBJ1-1, with 7 nucleotides matching TRBD1. With 5 bases clipped from V and 0 bases from J, the junction kept 9 bases outside the gene matches. The CDR3 contains 16 residues. Germline CDR1 MNHEY, CDR2 SVGAGI. The CDR3 reads CASSPYHGTVNTEAFF. For the CDR3, the DNA is TGTGCCAGCAGTCCTTACCACGGGACAGTGAACACTGAAGCTTTCTTT.

The rearrangement uses TRBV5-1 and TRBJ1-6, with D tentatively TRBD1 (6 bases). In germline, CDR1 is SGHRS, CDR2 YFSETQ. The ends were cut back, 3 bases at V and 9 bases at J, with 16 bases in the middle. There are 15 residues in the CDR3. CDR3 residues: CASSSSAGATSPLHF. CDR3 nucleotide sequence: TGCGCCAGCAGCTCAAGCGCAGGGGCAACTTCACCCCTCCACTTT. The full variable domain, completed using reference TRBV5-1 and TRBJ1-6, is KAGVTQTPRYLIKTRGQQVTLSCSPISGHRSVSWYQQTPGQGLQFLFEYFSETQRNKGNFPGRFSGRQFSNSRSEMNVSTLELGDSALYLCASSSSAGATSPLHFGNGTRLTVT.

V and J are TRBV18 and TRBJ1-1, with 7 positions matching TRBD1. This CDR3 has 14 residues. V shed 3 bases and J 4 bases; nucleotides not matched to a gene: 5. CDR1 is KGHSH, CDR2 LQKENI, per germline. DNA for the CDR3: TGTGCCAGCTCACCGATCGCAGGGGGCACTGAAGCTTTCTTT. Residues: CASSPIAGGTEAFF.

This clonotype was detected a few times. The J gene is TRBJ1-1, the V gene TRBV20-1; D not resolved. The germline V and J ends were trimmed by 0 bases and 0 bases, with 8 bases remaining between them. The CDR3 is 14 residues long. The germline CDR1 and CDR2 sequences are DFQATT and SNEGSKA (reference sequence). The CDR3 DNA follows: TGCAGTGCTAGAGATAGACAAGTGAACACTGAAGCTTTCTTT. Protein product: CSARDRQVNTEAFF.

The chain's CDR3 is CASSSQVSGYGYTF. CDR3 in DNA: TGCGCCAGCAGCTCTCAGGTCTCAGGATATGGCTACACCTTC. The V call is TRBV5-1, the J call TRBJ1-2; D uncertain. Germline lookup yields CDR1 SGHRS and CDR2 YFSETQ. Trimming left V 3 bases short and J 5 bases short, with 14 bases between. The CDR3 covers 14 residues.

The genes are TRBV29-1 and TRBJ2-3; TRBD2 is a possible D gene (5 bases). CDR1 and CDR2 (germline): SQVTM, ANQGSEA. CDR3 length: 14 residues. V was clipped by 4 bases and J by 0 bases, with 11 bases between them. The CDR3 sequence: CSVAGSKSTDTQYF. In nucleotides, the CDR3 is TGCAGCGTTGCGGGGTCAAAAAGCACAGATACGCAGTATTTT.

In its sample, this clonotype was seen many times. This chain links TRBV7-9 with TRBJ2-1; 8 bases map to TRBD1. The CDR3 is made up of 14 amino acids. Looked up from germline, CDR1 is SEHNR and CDR2 is FQNEAQ (reference sequence). V shed 4 bases and J 2 bases; nucleotides not matched to a gene: 1. CDR3 residues: CASSWGQAYNEQFF. The DNA of the CDR3 is TGTGCCAGCAGCTGGGGACAGGCCTACAATGAGCAGTTCTTC. Drawing the rest from reference TRBV7-9 and TRBJ2-1, the complete variable domain is DTGVSQNPRHKITKRGQNVTFRCDPISEHNRLYWYRQTLGQGPEFLTYFQNEAQLEKSRLLSDRFSAERPKGSFSTLEIQRTEQGDSAMYLCASSWGQAYNEQFFGPGTRLTVL.

This sequence joins TRBV6-2 or TRBV6-3 and TRBJ1-6, with 7 positions matching TRBD1. J gave up 8 bases and V 6 bases, and 7 bases lay outside the gene matches. CDR1 MNHEY and CDR2 SVGEGT come from the germline V gene. The CDR3 is made up of 14 amino acids. DNA for the CDR3: TGTGCCAGCAGCCCCGAGACAGGGCATTCACCCCTCCACTTT. Its translation is CASSPETGHSPLHF.

The V call is TRBV7-2, the J call TRBJ2-5; either TRBD1 or TRBD2 may fit D (7 bases each). V lost 7 bases, J lost 4 bases, and 16 bases lay in between. The CDR3 is made up of 14 amino acids. Germline V gene lookup returns CDR1 SGHTA and CDR2 FQGNSA. Here the CDR3 DNA reads TGTGCCAGCAAGGGGGCCCGGGGGGTAGAGACCCAGTACTTC. This gives the protein CASKGARGVETQYF.

The rearrangement links TRBV20-1 to TRBJ1-5; D call uncertain. Germline V CDR1 and CDR2: DFQATT, SNEGSKA (reference sequence). The CDR3 loop spans 13 amino acids. V was cut by 3 bases and J by 0 bases, with 6 bases left in between. The CDR3 nucleotides are TGCAGTGCTAGCTCAAATAGCAATCAGCCCCAGCATTTT. This gives the protein CSASSNSNQPQHF.

The chain carries TRBV24-1 and TRBJ1-5; 7 bases agree with TRBD1. CDR3 length: 19 amino acids. Germline loops: CDR1 KGHDR, CDR2 SFDVKD. V shed 1 base, J shed 2 bases, and the junction held 13 bases outside the gene matches. The CDR3 nucleotides are TGTGCCACCAGTGATTTCTCGGGACAGCCTGCGATGGGCAATCAGCCCCAGCATTTT. It encodes CATSDFSGQPAMGNQPQHF.

The rearrangement joins TRBV7-6 to TRBJ1-4, with 7 nucleotides matching TRBD1. This CDR3 is built from 14 residues. V gave up 5 bases and J gave up 3 bases; unmatched junction bases: 3. CDR1 and CDR2 from the germline V gene are SGHVS and FNYEAQ. The CDR3 protein is CASSETGANEKLFF. Written as DNA, the CDR3 is TGTGCCAGCAGCGAAACAGGGGCTAATGAAAAACTGTTTTTT.

The V call is TRBV24-1, the J call TRBJ2-5; D could derive from TRBD1 or TRBD2 (5 bases each). Germline V gene data show CDR1 as KGHDR and CDR2 as SFDVKD. The ends were cut back, 11 bases at V and 3 bases at J, with 15 bases in the middle. There are 13 residues in the CDR3. In DNA, the CDR3 is TGTGCCATCGGTCCCGGGACGGAAGAGACCCAGTACTTC. Its protein product is CAIGPGTEETQYF.

This clonotype appeared a single time. Here the CDR3 reads CASNRGGSNTGELFF. The CDR3 nucleotides are TGCGCCAGCAACAGGGGCGGATCGAACACCGGGGAGCTGTTTTTT. The rearrangement uses TRBV23-1 and TRBJ2-2, with 7 nucleotides matching TRBD1. TRBV23-1 is an open reading frame, and its role is uncertain. After removal of 7 bases from V and 0 bases from J, the junction contained 5 bases not matched to a gene. The CDR3 is made up of 15 amino acids.

The chain couples TRBV19 to TRBJ2-3; TRBD2 matches 12 bases. Per the germline V gene, CDR1 is LNHDA and CDR2 is SQIVND (reference sequence). The CDR3 contains 14 residues. J gave up 4 bases and V 5 bases, and 1 base lay outside the gene matches. The CDR3 nucleotides are TGTGCCAGTAGTGCTAGCGGGGGGGCAGATACGCAGTATTTT. Protein product: CASSASGGADTQYF.

This clonotype was counted only a few times. J is TRBJ1-1 and V is TRBV20-1, with D unclear. The CDR3 has 13 residues. Germline V CDR1 and CDR2: DFQATT, SNEGSKA (reference sequence). The V gene lost 3 bases and the J gene lost 0 bases, with 8 bases spanning the gap. In nucleotides, the CDR3 is TGCAGTGCTAGTAAGGTTATGAACACTGAAGCTTTCTTT. Protein sequence: CSASKVMNTEAFF.

This clonotype appeared a few times. The DNA of the CDR3 is TGCGCCAGCAGCTCAGAGGGTGAGCAGTTCTTC. This gives the protein CASSSEGEQFF. The V call is TRBV5-1, the J call TRBJ2-1; D possibly corresponds to TRBD2 (5 bases). This CDR3 has 11 residues. CDR1 and CDR2 (germline): SGHRS, YFSETQ. Trimming removed 3 bases at V and 9 bases at J, with 7 bases between.

Concerning this clonotype: A read error may be the cause here, since a much bigger clone is one base away. The chain employs TRBV7-2 and TRBJ1-4; D might be TRBD1 (6 bases). CDR1 is SGHTA and CDR2 is FQGNSA in the germline V gene. The CDR3 has 14 amino acids. CDR3 DNA: TGTGCCAGCAGGTTAGAACAGGGAGATGAAAAACTGTTTTTT. This encodes CASRLEQGDEKLFF.

The chain has TRBV10-3 and TRBJ1-2; a possible D gene is TRBD1 (6 bases). V lost 10 bases and J lost 4, with 19 bases in between. CDR1 and CDR2 from the germline V gene are ENHRY and SYGVKD. This CDR3 is built from 14 residues. CDR3 nucleotides: TGTGCCACCAAGGCCCAGGGGCATGCCTATGGCTACACCTTC. This encodes CATKAQGHAYGYTF.

This clonotype was picked up a small number of times. The gene calls are TRBV19 and TRBJ1-2; D not resolved. V was trimmed by 5 bases and J by 9 bases, leaving 10 bases between them. The CDR3 spans 11 residues. Germline V gene lookup returns CDR1 LNHDA and CDR2 SQIVND (reference sequence). CDR3 DNA: TGTGCCAGTAGTCAGACTCGAAGCTACACCTTC. Its protein product is CASSQTRSYTF.

In its sample, this clonotype was seen a few times. The J gene is TRBJ1-6, the V gene TRBV12-3 or TRBV12-4; TRBD1 matches at 8 bases. CDR3 length: 16 amino acids. The junction had 10 bases not matched to a gene; V was cut back by 5 bases and J by 7 bases. DNA of the CDR3: TGTGCCAGCAGTCCCGGACAGGGCATTTGGAATTCACCCCTCCACTTT. Translation gives CASSPGQGIWNSPLHF.